This TCR beta chain is from a study of CD4 T cells in relation to SARS-CoV-2 and coronaviruses. Study observations and caveats: Culture-expanded clones reflect memory recall rather than primary priming during culture.

Of note for this clone: The antigen remains undetermined.

Naive or memory CD4+ cells were cultured 1:1 with T cell-depleted PBMCs plus CEF. Trimming shortened V by 2 bases and J by 15 bases, and 26 bases separated the two germline ends. CDR3 size: 16 residues. CDR1 is MNHEY and CDR2 is SVGEGT in the germline V gene. Produced via immunoSEQ multiplex PCR; TCRdb's table is partial and in-frame only. This sample has about 36,000 clones, with about 80% found just once. Input material: naive CD4+ T cells from PBMCs, cultured in vitro. Sample subset: naive CD4+ T cells isolated by negative enrichment. This chain connects TRBV6-2 or TRBV6-3 to TRBJ2-4; no definite D call. This sequence was found in an adult with COVID-19. CDR3 DNA sequence: TGTGCCAGCAGTTACCCCACACTTAGACCTTTAGACGTACGGTACTTC. It translates to CASSYPTLRPLDVRYF.